A single TCR beta chain is shown here with its context. The antigen it binds to is not known. Per-base qualities were not stored, and no clone one base away is much larger. Trimming leaves V shorter by 7 bases and J shorter by 2 bases, with the junction holding 5 bases beyond the gene matches. Sequences LNHDA (CDR1) and SQIVND (CDR2) are obtained from the germline V gene (reference sequence). The CDR3 goes from the cysteine to the phenylalanine over 14 residues. Only the CDR3 part of the read is kept: 42 bases, read in frame from the first base. This sample was taken from a study of T cell responses to AZD1222 COVID-19 vaccine (dated by TCRdb to 2020 to 2023). Describing the broader study: A total of 233 trial participants underwent TCR sequencing, of whom nearly 210 received two doses of AZD1222 and 26 received two doses of the MenACWY control vaccine. Trial participants were enrolled by age into 18-55, 56-69 and 70-plus year subgroups, with roughly 150, 30 and 60 TCR-sequenced participants respectively. Study-wide conclusions, independent of this receptor: Vaccine-associated CD4 TCRs spanned the whole spike protein, with dominant responses in regions 160-218 and 743-854. In the small 56-69-year group, the increase in depth fell short of significance, most likely because of low power. Nearly half of unique spike-specific TCRs reportedly recognized epitopes outside regions mutated in the B.1.351 and B.1.1.7 variants. Participants were mostly white British and included more females than males, and it was suggested by the authors that clonal diversity may have been underestimated. Because no samples from the day 14 peak response were available, repertoires could be characterized only after the peak T cell response. After two AZD1222 doses, spike-specific TCR breadth and depth were significantly higher than at day 0 and than in MenACWY recipients. Only a handful of AZD1222 recipients were SARS-CoV-2 seropositive at baseline, limiting conclusions about previously exposed vaccinees.

Taken with the paper, the label for time point translates to: about 28 days (+/-7) after the second vaccine dose. AZD1222 recipients given second doses at about 4 weeks or at about 12 weeks were pooled, since spike-specific TCR depth and breadth were not found to differ between the two schedules. The vaccinee samples were drawn from two UK trials, COV001 and COV002, one of which was a single-blind randomized controlled phase 2/3 trial testing AZD1222 (ChAdOx1 nCoV-19) in healthy adults. For TCRbeta chain sequencing, PBMC samples from trial participants were taken at day 0 and at day 28 after the second dose. The CDR3 regions of human TCRbeta chains were subjected to immunosequencing. From the authors' description of their analysis: Repertoire TCRs were matched against a reference library of SARS-CoV-2-specific TCRs generated with the MIRA antigen-specificity platform. Breadth was defined as the fraction of unique TCRs that were SARS-CoV-2-associated, and depth was defined as the fraction of total T cells that were SARS-CoV-2-associated. Each spike-specific TCR was assigned to its reactive spike region and to a CD4 or CD8 class using the MIRA data. Log10-transformed breadth and depth values were compared by one-way ANOVA with Sidak's multiple comparisons tests. TCRdb took this table from immuneACCESS and kept in-frame rearrangements with V and J called. Such tables lack part of the clones; where checked against another copy, unresolved V genes explain under half of the gap, and the rest is unexplained. V, J and clone size are those of that table, while D and trimming were read from the DNA. The sample contains roughly 120,000 clones, 70% to 90% of them found a single time. Roughly 15% of the sample is in the top ten clones.

This receptor was identified in an adult who received the AZD1222 COVID-19 vaccine. This material consisted of peripheral blood, taken 28 days after the second AZD1222 dose. The chain employs TRBV19 and TRBJ1-1; the central 9 bases match TRBD1. In nucleotides, the sequence is TGTGCCAGTACCCCGGACAGGGGCAACACTGAAGCTTTCTTT. Its translation reads: CASTPDRGNTEAFF.